These 10 T cell receptor beta chains were all obtained from the same sample, sequenced in a study of regulatory T cells in long-lasting Graves disease. The time point here: newly diagnosed GD, antithyroid drugs for less than 3 months. The TCR library was prepared using RNA isolated from PBMCs. Arm-PCR of CDR3 regions and iRepertoire HTBI primers were the basis on which TCR beta libraries were built. One entry per CDR3 protein results from TCRdb running MiXCR on the multiplex PCR reads. The sample holds about 360,000 distinct CDR3 sequences, 15% to 20% seen once. The data also belong to a second study, concerning T cells in Graves' hyperthyroidism and ophthalmopathy.

Sample: peripheral blood mononuclear cells (PBMCs), taken at new diagnosis, from a patient treated with antithyroid drugs. The receptors shown here come from a young woman with Graves disease.

This clonotype came up a few times. The chain is built from TRBV12-3 or TRBV12-4 and TRBJ2-2, with 10 bases fitting TRBD2. V lost 7 bases, J lost 7 bases, and 3 bases stayed unmatched. The length of the CDR3 is 13 residues. The CDR3 nucleotides are TGTGCCAGCATAAGACTAGCGGGCGGGGAGCTGTTTTTT. Amino acid sequence: CASIRLAGGELFF.

In this sample, this clonotype turned up many times. This chain joins TRBV18 and TRBJ1-2; D gene uncertain. With 4 bases removed from V and 2 bases from J, the gap between germline ends came to 11 bases. CDR1 and CDR2 from the germline V gene are KGHSH and LQKENI. This CDR3 contains 14 residues. CDR3 residues: CASSLNSENYGYTF. The CDR3, as DNA: TGTGCCAGCTCACTAAACTCGGAAAACTATGGCTACACCTTC. The full variable domain, its missing parts supplied by reference TRBV18 and TRBJ1-2, is NAGVMQNPRHLVRRRGQEARLRCSPMKGHSHVYWYRQLPEEGLKFMVYLQKENIIDESGMPKERFSAEFPKEGPSILRIQQVVRGDSAAYFCASSLNSENYGYTFGSGTRLTVV.

This clonotype was detected many times. The chain has TRBV11-2 and TRBJ2-1; the D gene could be TRBD1 or TRBD2 (5 bases each). The length of the CDR3 is 16 residues. Germline values: CDR1 SGHAT, CDR2 FQNNGV. Trimming removed 1 base at V and 5 bases at J, with 15 bases between. The CDR3 nucleotides are TGTGCCAGCAGCTTAGCTTTCCGGGGCCAACACAATGAGCAGTTCTTC. This encodes CASSLAFRGQHNEQFF.

Of note for this clonotype: Germline is not matched at one junction end, which may reflect a read error. The chain carries TRBV28 and TRBJ2-6, with 8 bases matching TRBD2. CDR3 length: 20 amino acids. Per the germline V gene, CDR1 is MDHEN and CDR2 is SYDVKM. This CDR3 reads CASSLPRGLAGSSRANVLTF. The CDR3 DNA reads TGTGCCAGCAGTTTACCCCGCGGATTAGCGGGGAGCTCTAGGGCCAACGTCCTGACTTTC.

This sequence joins TRBV11-1 and TRBJ2-1, with 14 bases lining up with TRBD2. The CDR3 has 16 amino acids. The junction had 9 bases not matched to a gene; V was cut back by 5 bases and J by 9 bases. Germline CDR1 SGHAT, CDR2 FQDESV (reference sequence). The CDR3 region has the DNA TGTGCCAGCAGCCGGGCGACTAGCGGGGGGGCCGGTGAGCAGTTCTTC. It encodes CASSRATSGGAGEQFF.

Comment on this clonotype: This may be a read error: a much more frequent sequence differs by one nucleotide. CDR3 amino acids: CTSSLFSGETQYF. The DNA for the CDR3 is TGCACCAGCAGCTTGTTTTCAGGAGAGACCCAGTACTTC. V is TRBV5-1 and J is TRBJ2-5, with D unclear. The CDR3 runs to 13 residues. The germline V gene has CDR1 SGHRS and CDR2 YFSETQ.

Many counts were recorded for this clonotype. V gene TRBV6-1 combines with J gene TRBJ2-6; D unclear. The CDR3 is 16 residues long. Germline V gene data show CDR1 as MNHNS and CDR2 as SASEGT. Deletions cut 0 bases from V and 0 bases from J, with 6 bases between. The CDR3 loop reads CASSEAHGSGANVLTF. DNA of the CDR3: TGTGCCAGCAGTGAAGCGCACGGCTCTGGGGCCAACGTCCTGACTTTC.

The chain has TRBV2 and TRBJ2-1; D not certain. This CDR3 contains 13 residues. Trimming removed 4 bases at V and 10 bases at J, with 14 bases between. Germline CDR1 and CDR2: SNHLY and FYNNEI. The CDR3: CASSALVSGEQFF. Written as DNA, the CDR3 is TGTGCCAGCAGTGCCCTGGTTTCCGGGGAGCAGTTCTTC.

Details on this clonotype: A far larger clone is just one base off, so this is likely a read error. The J gene is TRBJ2-1, the V gene TRBV11-1; no firm D call. The germline V gene has CDR1 SGHAT and CDR2 FQDESV (reference sequence). CDR3 length: 11 residues. CDR3 coding DNA: TGTGCCAGCAGCGGATACAATGGGCAGTTCTTC. Protein sequence: CASSGYNGQFF.

The chain employs TRBV18 and TRBJ1-3; no clear D. The ends were cut back, 3 bases at V and 0 bases at J, with 12 bases in the middle. Germline lookup yields CDR1 KGHSH and CDR2 LQKENI. CDR3 length: 16 amino acids. CDR3 residues: CASSPYPPSSGNTIYF. The DNA of the CDR3 is TGTGCCAGCTCACCTTATCCTCCTTCCTCTGGAAACACCATATATTTT.